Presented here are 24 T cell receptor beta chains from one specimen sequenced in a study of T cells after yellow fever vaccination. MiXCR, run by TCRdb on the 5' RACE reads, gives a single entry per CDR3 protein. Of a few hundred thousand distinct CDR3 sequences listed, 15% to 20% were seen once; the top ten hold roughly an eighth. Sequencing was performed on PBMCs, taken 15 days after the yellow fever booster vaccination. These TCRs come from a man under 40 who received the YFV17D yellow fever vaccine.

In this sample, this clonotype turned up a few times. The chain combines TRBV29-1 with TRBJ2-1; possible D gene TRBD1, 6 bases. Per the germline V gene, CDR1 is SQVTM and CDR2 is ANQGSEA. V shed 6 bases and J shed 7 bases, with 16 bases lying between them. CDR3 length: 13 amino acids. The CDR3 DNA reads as TGCAGCGTCCTTTCAGGGGAGACAAATGAGCAGTTCTTC. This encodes CSVLSGETNEQFF.

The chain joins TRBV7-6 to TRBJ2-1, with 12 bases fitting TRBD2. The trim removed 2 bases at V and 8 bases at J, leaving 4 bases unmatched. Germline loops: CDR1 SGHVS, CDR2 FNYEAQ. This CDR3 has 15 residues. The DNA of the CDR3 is TGTGCCAGCAGCTTACCTAGCGGGAGGGAGTATGAGCAGTTCTTC. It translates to CASSLPSGREYEQFF.

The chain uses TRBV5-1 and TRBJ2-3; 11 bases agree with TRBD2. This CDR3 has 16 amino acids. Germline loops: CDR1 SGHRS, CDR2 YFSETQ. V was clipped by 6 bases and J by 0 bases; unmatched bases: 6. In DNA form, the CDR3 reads TGCGCCAGCACCCTAAGGACTAGCGGGAGCACAGATACGCAGTATTTT. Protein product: CASTLRTSGSTDTQYF.

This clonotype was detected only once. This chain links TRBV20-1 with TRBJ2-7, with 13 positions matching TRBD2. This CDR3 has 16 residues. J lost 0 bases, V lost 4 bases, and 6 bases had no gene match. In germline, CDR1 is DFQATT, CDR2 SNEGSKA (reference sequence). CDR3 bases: TGCAGTGCTATAGGACTAGCGGGAGCCCTCTCCTACGAGCAGTACTTC. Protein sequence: CSAIGLAGALSYEQYF.

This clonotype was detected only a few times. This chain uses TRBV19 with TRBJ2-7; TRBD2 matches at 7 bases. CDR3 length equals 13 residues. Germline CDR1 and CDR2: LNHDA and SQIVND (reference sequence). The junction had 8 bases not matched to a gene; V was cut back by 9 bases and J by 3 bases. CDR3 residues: CASSIGGSYEQYF. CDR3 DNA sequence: TGTGCCAGCAGCATTGGCGGGAGCTACGAGCAGTACTTC. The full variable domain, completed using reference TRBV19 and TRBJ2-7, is DGGITQSPKYLFRKEGQNVTLSCEQNLNHDAMYWYRQDPGQGLRLIYYSQIVNDFQKGDIAEGYSVSREKKESFPLTVTSAQKNPTAFYLCASSIGGSYEQYFGPGTRLTVT.

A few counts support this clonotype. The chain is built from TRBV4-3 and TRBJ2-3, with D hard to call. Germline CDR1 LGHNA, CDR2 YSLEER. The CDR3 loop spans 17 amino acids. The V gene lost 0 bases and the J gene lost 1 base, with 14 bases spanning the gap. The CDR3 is CASSQDAPSDGTDTQYF. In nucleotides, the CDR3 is TGCGCCAGCAGCCAAGACGCCCCGAGCGACGGCACAGATACGCAGTATTTT.

The CDR3 loop is CASSLAVSRQETQYF. As DNA, the CDR3 is TGCGCCAGCAGCTTGGCGGTCAGTCGGCAAGAGACCCAGTACTTC. The chain uses TRBV5-1 and TRBJ2-5; D is ambiguous. Germline V gene lookup returns CDR1 SGHRS and CDR2 YFSETQ. The CDR3 is made up of 15 amino acids. V gave up 0 bases and J gave up 2 bases, with 11 bases separating them. Full variable domain (remainder filled in from reference TRBV5-1 and TRBJ2-5): KAGVTQTPRYLIKTRGQQVTLSCSPISGHRSVSWYQQTPGQGLQFLFEYFSETQRNKGNFPGRFSGRQFSNSRSEMNVSTLELGDSALYLCASSLAVSRQETQYFGPGTRLLVL.

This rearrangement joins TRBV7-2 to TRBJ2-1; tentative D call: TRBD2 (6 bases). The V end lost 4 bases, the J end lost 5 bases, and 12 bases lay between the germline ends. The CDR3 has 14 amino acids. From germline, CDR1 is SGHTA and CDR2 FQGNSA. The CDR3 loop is CASSSVAGHNEQFF. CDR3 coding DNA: TGTGCCAGCAGCTCGGTTGCGGGGCACAATGAGCAGTTCTTC. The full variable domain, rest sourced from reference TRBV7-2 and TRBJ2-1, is GAGVSQSPSNKVTEKGKDVELRCDPISGHTALYWYRQSLGQGLEFLIYFQGNSAPDKSGLPSDRFSAERTGGSVSTLTIQRTQQEDSAVYLCASSSVAGHNEQFFGPGTRLTVL.

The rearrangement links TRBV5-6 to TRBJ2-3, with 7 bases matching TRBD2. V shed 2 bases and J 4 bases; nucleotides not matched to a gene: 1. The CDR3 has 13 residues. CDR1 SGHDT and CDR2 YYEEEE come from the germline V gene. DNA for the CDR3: TGTGCCAGCAGCTTTGCGGGGGCAGATACGCAGTATTTT. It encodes CASSFAGADTQYF.

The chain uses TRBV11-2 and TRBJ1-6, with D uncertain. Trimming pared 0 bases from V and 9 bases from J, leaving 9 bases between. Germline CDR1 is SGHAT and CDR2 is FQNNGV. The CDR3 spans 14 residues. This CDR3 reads CASSLESKGSPLHF. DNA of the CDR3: TGTGCCAGCAGCTTAGAAAGTAAAGGTTCACCCCTCCACTTT.

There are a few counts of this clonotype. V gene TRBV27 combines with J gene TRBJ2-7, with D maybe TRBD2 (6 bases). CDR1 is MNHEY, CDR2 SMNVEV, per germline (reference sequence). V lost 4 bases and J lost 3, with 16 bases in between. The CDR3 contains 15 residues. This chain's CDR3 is CASSYTAGVIYEQYF. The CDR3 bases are TGTGCCAGCAGTTATACAGCGGGCGTTATCTACGAGCAGTACTTC.

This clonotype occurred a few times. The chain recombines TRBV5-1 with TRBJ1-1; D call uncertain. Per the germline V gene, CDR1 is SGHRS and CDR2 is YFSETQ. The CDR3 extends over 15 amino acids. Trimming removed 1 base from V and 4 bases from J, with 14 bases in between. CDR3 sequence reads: CASSLSRVGGTEAFF. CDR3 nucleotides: TGCGCCAGCAGCTTGTCGCGGGTCGGAGGCACTGAAGCTTTCTTT.

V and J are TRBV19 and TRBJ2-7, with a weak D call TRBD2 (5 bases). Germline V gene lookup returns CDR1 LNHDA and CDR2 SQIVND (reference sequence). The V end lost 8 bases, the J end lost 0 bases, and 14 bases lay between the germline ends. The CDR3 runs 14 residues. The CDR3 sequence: CASEDTGNSYEQYF. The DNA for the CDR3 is TGTGCCAGTGAGGATACCGGGAACTCCTACGAGCAGTACTTC.

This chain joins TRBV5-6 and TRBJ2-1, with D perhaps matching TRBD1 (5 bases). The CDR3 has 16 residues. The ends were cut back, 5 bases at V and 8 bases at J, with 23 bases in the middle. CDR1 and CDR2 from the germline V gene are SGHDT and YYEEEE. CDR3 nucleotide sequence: TGTGCCAGCAGGACAGTGGCCCGGCTAGGTAGCTATGAGCAGTTCTTC. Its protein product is CASRTVARLGSYEQFF.

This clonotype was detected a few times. CDR3 sequence: CASSPGALRGLETQYF. The CDR3 DNA sequence: TGTGCCAGTAGTCCGGGGGCACTCCGAGGGCTGGAGACCCAGTACTTC. The chain is built from TRBV19 and TRBJ2-5, with D perhaps TRBD1 or TRBD2 (6 bases each). Trimming took off 5 bases at V and 5 bases at J, with 21 bases between the two ends. Germline values: CDR1 LNHDA, CDR2 SQIVND (reference sequence). CDR3 length: 16 amino acids.

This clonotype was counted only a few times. The CDR3 protein is CASSPAGALFSGNTIYF. The CDR3 nucleotides are TGTGCCAGCTCACCGGCCGGGGCGCTGTTTTCTGGAAACACCATATATTTT. This chain uses TRBV18 with TRBJ1-3; possible D gene TRBD1, 5 bases. Germline V CDR1 and CDR2: KGHSH, LQKENI. Trimming removed 3 bases at V and 1 base at J, with 16 bases between. CDR3 length equals 17 residues.

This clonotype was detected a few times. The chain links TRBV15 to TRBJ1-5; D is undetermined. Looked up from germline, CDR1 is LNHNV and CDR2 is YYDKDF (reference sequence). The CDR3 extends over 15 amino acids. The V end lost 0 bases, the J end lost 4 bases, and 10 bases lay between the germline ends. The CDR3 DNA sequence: TGTGCCACCAGCAGAGATCCCAGCAGAAATCAGCCCCAGCATTTT. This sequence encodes CATSRDPSRNQPQHF. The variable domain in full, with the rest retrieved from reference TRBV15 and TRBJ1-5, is DAMVIQNPRYQVTQFGKPVTLSCSQTLNHNVMYWYQQKSSQAPKLLFHYYDKDFNNEADTPDNFQSRRPNTSFCFLDIRSPGLGDTAMYLCATSRDPSRNQPQHFGDGTRLSIL.

The CDR3 is CSARVYGPRSYNEQFF. The CDR3 bases are TGCAGTGCTAGAGTCTACGGACCCCGATCCTACAATGAGCAGTTCTTC. The chain is built from TRBV20-1 and TRBJ2-1; D remains unclear. Germline CDR1 DFQATT, CDR2 SNEGSKA (reference sequence). The CDR3 length is 16 residues. V dropped 1 base and J dropped 1 base, with 14 bases sitting between them.

DNA of the CDR3: TGTGCCAGCACGGAGGGCTCGGAGACCCAGTACTTC. Translating it yields CASTEGSETQYF. The genes are TRBV2 and TRBJ2-5, with D tentatively TRBD2 (6 bases). The germline V and J ends were trimmed by 7 bases and 5 bases, with 11 bases remaining between them. CDR3 length equals 12 residues. Germline CDR1 is SNHLY and CDR2 is FYNNEI.

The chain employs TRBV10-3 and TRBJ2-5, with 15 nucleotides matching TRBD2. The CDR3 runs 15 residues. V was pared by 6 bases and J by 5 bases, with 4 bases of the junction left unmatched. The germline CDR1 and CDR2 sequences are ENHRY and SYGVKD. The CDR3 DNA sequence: TGTGCCATCAGCTCCGGGACTAGCGGGAGGGAGACCCAGTACTTC. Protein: CAISSGTSGRETQYF.

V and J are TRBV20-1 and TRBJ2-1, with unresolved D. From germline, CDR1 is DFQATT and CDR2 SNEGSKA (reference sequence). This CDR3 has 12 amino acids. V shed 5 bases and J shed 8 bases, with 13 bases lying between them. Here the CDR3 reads CSADGGGDEQFF. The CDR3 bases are TGCAGTGCTGATGGCGGCGGCGATGAGCAGTTCTTC.

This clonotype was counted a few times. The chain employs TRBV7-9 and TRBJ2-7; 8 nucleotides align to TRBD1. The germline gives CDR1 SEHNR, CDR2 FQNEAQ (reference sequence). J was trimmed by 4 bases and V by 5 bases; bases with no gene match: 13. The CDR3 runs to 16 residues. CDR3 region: CASSLRTGFGKYEQYF. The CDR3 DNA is TGTGCCAGCAGCCTCAGGACAGGGTTTGGGAAGTACGAGCAGTACTTC.

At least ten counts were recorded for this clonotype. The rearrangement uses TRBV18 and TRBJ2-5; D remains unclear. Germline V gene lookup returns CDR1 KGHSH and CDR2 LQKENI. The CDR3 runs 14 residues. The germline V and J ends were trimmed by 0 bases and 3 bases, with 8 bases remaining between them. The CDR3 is CASSPPTSKETQYF. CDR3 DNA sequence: TGTGCCAGCTCACCACCCACTTCAAAAGAGACCCAGTACTTC.

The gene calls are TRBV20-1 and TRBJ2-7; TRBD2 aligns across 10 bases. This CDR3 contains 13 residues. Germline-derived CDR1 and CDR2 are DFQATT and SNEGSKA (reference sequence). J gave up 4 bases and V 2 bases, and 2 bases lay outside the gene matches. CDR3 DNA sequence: TGCAGTGCTAGACTAGCGGGAGCGTACGAGCAGTACTTC. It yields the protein CSARLAGAYEQYF.